The subject of this entry is one TCR beta chain. Its cognate antigen is unknown. Germline assignment: CDR1 SEHNR and CDR2 FQNEAQ (reference sequence). Deletions cut 1 base from V and 5 bases from J, with 8 bases between. This CDR3 comprises 14 residues. The authors extracted RNA and reverse transcribed it into cDNA as the sequencing template. Measured with immunoSEQ multiplex PCR; TCRdb has only the in-frame clones, and not every one. The sample shows 95,000 to 110,000 clones, roughly 53% of them seen only once. This sample is drawn from a study of CD8+ T cells in alopecia areata. Study-wide points: The study found higher clonality in lesional than normal scalp, especially in alopecia totalis/universalis.

Sequencing input: CD4+ T cells sorted from blood. This receptor was identified in a human donor in good health. This chain uses TRBV7-9 with TRBJ1-4; D not certain. The CDR3 region is CASSLGDGNEKLFF. The CDR3 coding sequence is TGTGCCAGCAGCTTAGGCGATGGGAATGAAAAACTGTTTTTT.